Listed below are T cell receptor beta chains from one sample, sequenced in a study of T cells in Graves' hyperthyroidism and ophthalmopathy. TCRdb reprocessed the multiplex PCR reads with MiXCR, giving one entry per CDR3 protein. The repertoire holds 400,000 to 550,000 distinct CDR3 sequences, with 13% to 15% as singletons. The sequencing sample was made of blood. The receptor set was obtained from a woman between 18 and 30 years old with Graves' hyperthyroidism. Each CDR3 is given with its conserved first and last residue.

v_call: TRBV13
j_call: TRBJ2-5
cdr3_aa: CASRSPDGIQETQYF

v_call: TRBV5-1
j_call: TRBJ2-5
cdr3_aa: CASSSGLAGGKTQYF

v_call: TRBV19
j_call: TRBJ2-7
cdr3_aa: CASTPRVDGDYEQYF

v_call: TRBV27
j_call: TRBJ2-1
cdr3_aa: CASTPTRGNEQFF

v_call: TRBV18
j_call: TRBJ1-5
cdr3_aa: CASSVEENQPQHF

v_call: TRBV15
j_call: TRBJ1-3
cdr3_aa: CATSRDQGYENTIYF

v_call: TRBV20-1
j_call: TRBJ2-1
cdr3_aa: CSALTSGIHNEQFF

v_call: TRBV5-1
j_call: TRBJ1-1
cdr3_aa: CASSLTGYARNTEAFF

v_call: TRBV24-1
j_call: TRBJ2-1
cdr3_aa: CATSDPGLADNEQFF

v_call: TRBV24-1
j_call: TRBJ1-3
cdr3_aa: CATSPSDRGTSGNTIYF

v_call: TRBV20-1
j_call: TRBJ1-5
cdr3_aa: CSAKGTVAQPQHF

v_call: TRBV12-3/TRBV12-4
j_call: TRBJ1-2
cdr3_aa: CASSLNPERNYGYTF

v_call: TRBV24-1
j_call: TRBJ2-2
cdr3_aa: CATSDFRAGANTGELFF

v_call: TRBV6-1
j_call: TRBJ1-5
cdr3_aa: CASRGTGGSQPQHF

v_call: TRBV6-2/TRBV6-3
j_call: TRBJ1-4
cdr3_aa: CASSYSMGSNEKLFF

v_call: TRBV12-3/TRBV12-4
j_call: TRBJ2-2
cdr3_aa: CASSFRGPTGELFF

v_call: TRBV14
j_call: TRBJ2-1
cdr3_aa: CASSQARYYNEQFF

v_call: TRBV11-2
j_call: TRBJ2-7
cdr3_aa: CASSTGGLTYEQYF

v_call: TRBV20-1
j_call: TRBJ2-3
cdr3_aa: CSARPGTKPDTQYF

v_call: TRBV25-1
j_call: TRBJ2-1
cdr3_aa: CASSEWGGREDGDEQFF

v_call: TRBV19
j_call: TRBJ2-1
cdr3_aa: CASTAGGSYNEQFF

v_call: TRBV9
j_call: TRBJ1-3
cdr3_aa: CASSARQKGNTIYF

v_call: TRBV9
j_call: TRBJ2-2
cdr3_aa: CASSVGVGTGELFF

v_call: TRBV9
j_call: TRBJ2-3
cdr3_aa: CASSAMGAAADTQYF

v_call: TRBV20-1
j_call: TRBJ2-1
cdr3_aa: CSALLAGGPFSYNEQFF

v_call: TRBV9
j_call: TRBJ1-1
cdr3_aa: CASSVGIGQDTEAFF

v_call: TRBV7-2
j_call: TRBJ1-4
cdr3_aa: CASSAYREANEKLFF

v_call: TRBV29-1
j_call: TRBJ1-1
cdr3_aa: CSVEKGWNTEAFF

v_call: TRBV20-1
j_call: TRBJ2-1
cdr3_aa: CSATEGDEQFF

v_call: TRBV7-3
j_call: TRBJ2-1
cdr3_aa: CASSRLAGGVNEQFF

v_call: TRBV5-1
j_call: TRBJ1-2
cdr3_aa: CASSSRQGTGYGYTF

v_call: TRBV6-1
j_call: TRBJ2-7
cdr3_aa: CASKYRTNSYEQYF

v_call: TRBV3-1
j_call: TRBJ2-2
cdr3_aa: CASSQARRGRGTGELFF

v_call: TRBV18
j_call: TRBJ2-2
cdr3_aa: CASSPLAGVTGELFF

v_call: TRBV12-3/TRBV12-4
j_call: TRBJ2-5
cdr3_aa: CASSSGLADQETQYF

v_call: TRBV12-5
j_call: TRBJ2-7
cdr3_aa: CASGSSSEQYF

v_call: TRBV19
j_call: TRBJ1-5
cdr3_aa: CASKWGQANQPQHF

v_call: TRBV3-1
j_call: TRBJ1-2
cdr3_aa: CASSQRTGGSTHGYTF

v_call: TRBV4-1
j_call: TRBJ2-1
cdr3_aa: CASSQALAGGQFNEQFF

v_call: TRBV9
j_call: TRBJ2-1
cdr3_aa: CASSVSSGRNNEQFF

v_call: TRBV20-1
j_call: TRBJ2-1
cdr3_aa: CSASRRDKYNEQFF

v_call: TRBV2
j_call: TRBJ1-1
cdr3_aa: CASSEGDRASGEAFF

v_call: TRBV20-1
j_call: TRBJ2-1
cdr3_aa: CGAQTSKRVGNEQFF

v_call: TRBV5-6
j_call: TRBJ2-2
cdr3_aa: CASSLGQPGELFF

v_call: TRBV12-3/TRBV12-4
j_call: TRBJ2-1
cdr3_aa: CASSPDRGHLGEQFF

v_call: TRBV12-3/TRBV12-4
j_call: TRBJ2-3
cdr3_aa: CASSFGGTDTQYF